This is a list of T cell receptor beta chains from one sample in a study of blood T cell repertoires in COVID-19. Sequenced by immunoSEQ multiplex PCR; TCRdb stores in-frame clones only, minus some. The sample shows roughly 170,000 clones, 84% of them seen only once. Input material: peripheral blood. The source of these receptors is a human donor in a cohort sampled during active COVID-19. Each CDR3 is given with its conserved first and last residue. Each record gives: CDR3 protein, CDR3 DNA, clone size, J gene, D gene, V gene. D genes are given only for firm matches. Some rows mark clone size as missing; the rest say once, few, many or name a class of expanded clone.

CDR3 protein: CASTPSPRGQGGTRAYEQYF; CDR3 DNA: TGTGCCAGTACCCCTTCCCCTCGAGGACAGGGGGGAACCAGAGCCTACGAGCAGTACTTC; clone size: NA; J gene: TRBJ2-7; D gene: TRBD1; V gene: TRBV19
CDR3 protein: CASSHTLEGSYNEQFF; CDR3 DNA: TGTGCCAGCAGCCACACTCTGGAGGGCTCCTACAATGAGCAGTTCTTC; clone size: few; J gene: TRBJ2-1; D gene: NA; V gene: TRBV5-6
CDR3 protein: CASSLRPGDYGYTF; CDR3 DNA: TGCGCCAGCAGCTTGCGCCCAGGGGACTATGGCTACACCTTC; clone size: NA; J gene: TRBJ1-2; D gene: NA; V gene: TRBV5-1
CDR3 protein: CASSPRQGSGNSPLHF; CDR3 DNA: TGTGCCAGCAGTCCCCGACAGGGGTCGGGTAATTCACCCCTCCACTTT; clone size: NA; J gene: TRBJ1-6; D gene: TRBD1; V gene: TRBV2
CDR3 protein: CASSFSPGQAYEQYF; CDR3 DNA: TGCGCCAGCAGCTTTTCTCCGGGACAGGCCTACGAGCAGTACTTC; clone size: NA; J gene: TRBJ2-7; D gene: TRBD1; V gene: TRBV5-1
CDR3 protein: CASSLRGQPQHF; CDR3 DNA: TGTGCCAGCAGTTTAAGGGGCCAGCCCCAGCATTTT; clone size: once; J gene: TRBJ1-5; D gene: NA; V gene: TRBV12-3/TRBV12-4
CDR3 protein: CASSLTGSYEQYF; CDR3 DNA: TGCGCCAGCAGTTTGACAGGCTCCTACGAGCAGTACTTC; clone size: NA; J gene: TRBJ2-7; D gene: NA; V gene: TRBV10-1
CDR3 protein: CASSPDREGNQPQHF; CDR3 DNA: TGTGCCAGCAGCCCCGACAGGGAAGGCAATCAGCCCCAGCATTTT; clone size: NA; J gene: TRBJ1-5; D gene: TRBD1; V gene: TRBV2
CDR3 protein: CATSSEGQGPQETQYF; CDR3 DNA: TGTGCCACCAGCAGCGAAGGACAGGGTCCGCAAGAGACCCAGTACTTC; clone size: NA; J gene: TRBJ2-5; D gene: TRBD1; V gene: TRBV15
CDR3 protein: CASSPGQGLAF; CDR3 DNA: TGTGCCAGCAGTCCCGGACAGGGACTCGCCTTC; clone size: NA; J gene: TRBJ1-2; D gene: TRBD1; V gene: TRBV12-3/TRBV12-4
CDR3 protein: CASSLVVWTSGPTYEQYF; CDR3 DNA: TGTGCCAGCAGCTTAGTTGTGTGGACTAGCGGGCCTACCTACGAGCAGTACTTC; clone size: NA; J gene: TRBJ2-7; D gene: TRBD2; V gene: TRBV7-2
CDR3 protein: CASSPRGHGSDTEAFF; CDR3 DNA: TGTGCCAGCTCACCACGGGGACATGGGTCGGACACTGAAGCTTTCTTT; clone size: NA; J gene: TRBJ1-1; D gene: NA; V gene: TRBV18
CDR3 protein: CASIPFATNEKLFF; CDR3 DNA: TGTGCCAGCATCCCATTTGCAACTAATGAAAAACTGTTTTTT; clone size: NA; J gene: TRBJ1-4; D gene: NA; V gene: TRBV28
CDR3 protein: CASSDGGAPLHF; CDR3 DNA: TGTGCCAGCAGTGACGGGGGGGCACCCCTCCACTTT; clone size: NA; J gene: TRBJ1-6; D gene: NA; V gene: TRBV2
CDR3 protein: CASSLQGRREETQYF; CDR3 DNA: TGTGCCAGTAGCCTCCAGGGCAGAAGAGAGGAGACCCAGTACTTC; clone size: NA; J gene: TRBJ2-5; D gene: NA; V gene: TRBV19
CDR3 protein: CASSGDRNSPLHF; CDR3 DNA: TGTGCCAGCAGCGGGGACAGAAATTCACCCCTCCACTTT; clone size: NA; J gene: TRBJ1-6; D gene: TRBD1; V gene: TRBV7-3
CDR3 protein: CASSATGTGDITF; CDR3 DNA: TGTGCCAGCAGTGCAACCGGGACAGGGGATATCACCTTC; clone size: NA; J gene: TRBJ1-2; D gene: TRBD1; V gene: TRBV27
CDR3 protein: CASSPPLRDISSGANVLTF; CDR3 DNA: TGTGCCAGCAGCCCTCCTCTTCGGGATATTAGCTCTGGGGCCAACGTCCTGACTTTC; clone size: NA; J gene: TRBJ2-6; D gene: NA; V gene: TRBV5-4
CDR3 protein: CASSTKFTVDTQYF; CDR3 DNA: TGTGCCAGTAGTACCAAGTTTACGGTAGATACGCAGTATTTT; clone size: NA; J gene: TRBJ2-3; D gene: NA; V gene: TRBV19
CDR3 protein: CATSLGGMQPQHF; CDR3 DNA: TGTGCCACCTCATTGGGGGGAATGCAGCCCCAGCATTTT; clone size: NA; J gene: TRBJ1-5; D gene: NA; V gene: TRBV6-6
CDR3 protein: CASSIARGSGEQYF; CDR3 DNA: TGTGCCAGTAGTATAGCTCGAGGGTCGGGAGAGCAGTACTTC; clone size: few; J gene: TRBJ2-7; D gene: NA; V gene: TRBV19
CDR3 protein: CASSQIFLTTGGYQETQYF; CDR3 DNA: TGTGCCAGCAGCCAAATCTTCCTGACGACAGGGGGATACCAAGAGACCCAGTACTTC; clone size: NA; J gene: TRBJ2-5; D gene: TRBD1; V gene: TRBV5-6
CDR3 protein: CASSPAYGAGANVLTF; CDR3 DNA: TGCGCCAGCAGTCCGGCCTATGGAGCTGGGGCCAACGTCCTGACTTTC; clone size: NA; J gene: TRBJ2-6; D gene: NA; V gene: TRBV5-1
CDR3 protein: CASSPGGQGLHEQYF; CDR3 DNA: TGCGCCAGCAGCCCAGGGGGACAGGGGTTGCACGAGCAGTACTTC; clone size: few; J gene: TRBJ2-7; D gene: TRBD1; V gene: TRBV4-1
CDR3 protein: CASSSWTGINQPQHF; CDR3 DNA: TGTGCCAGCAGTTCGTGGACAGGGATCAATCAGCCCCAGCATTTT; clone size: NA; J gene: TRBJ1-5; D gene: TRBD1; V gene: TRBV27
CDR3 protein: CASSQTLDSLNTEAFF; CDR3 DNA: TGTGCCAGCAGCCAAACCTTGGACAGCTTGAACACTGAAGCTTTCTTT; clone size: NA; J gene: TRBJ1-1; D gene: NA; V gene: TRBV3-1/TRBV3-2
CDR3 protein: CAISGGNNSPLHF; CDR3 DNA: TGTGCCATCTCAGGGGGCAACAATTCACCCCTCCACTTT; clone size: NA; J gene: TRBJ1-6; D gene: TRBD1; V gene: TRBV12-3/TRBV12-4
CDR3 protein: CASSVVAGGPGETQYF; CDR3 DNA: TGTGCCAGCAGCGTAGTGGCGGGGGGGCCAGGGGAGACCCAGTACTTC; clone size: once; J gene: TRBJ2-5; D gene: TRBD2; V gene: TRBV9
CDR3 protein: CASSLVAGTDEQFF; CDR3 DNA: TGTGCCAGCAGCTTAGTAGCTGGTACCGATGAGCAGTTCTTC; clone size: NA; J gene: TRBJ2-1; D gene: NA; V gene: TRBV11-2
CDR3 protein: CASSDGTYTSYNEQFF; CDR3 DNA: TGTGCCAGCAGTGACGGGACATACACCTCCTACAATGAGCAGTTCTTC; clone size: NA; J gene: TRBJ2-1; D gene: NA; V gene: TRBV25-1
CDR3 protein: CASSGTGVPGELFF; CDR3 DNA: TGTGCCAGCAGCGGGACAGGGGTTCCCGGGGAGCTGTTTTTT; clone size: NA; J gene: TRBJ2-2; D gene: TRBD1; V gene: TRBV9
CDR3 protein: CASSLVRGTEAFF; CDR3 DNA: TGTGCCAGCAGCTTAGTCCGGGGTACTGAAGCTTTCTTT; clone size: NA; J gene: TRBJ1-1; D gene: NA; V gene: TRBV11-3
CDR3 protein: CASSSGGLSDTQYF; CDR3 DNA: TGCGCCAGCAGTAGCGGGGGGCTGTCAGATACGCAGTATTTT; clone size: NA; J gene: TRBJ2-3; D gene: TRBD2; V gene: TRBV5-1
CDR3 protein: CASSSLQTRSYEQYF; CDR3 DNA: TGTGCCAGCAGTTCCCTACAGACTAGATCCTACGAGCAGTACTTC; clone size: NA; J gene: TRBJ2-7; D gene: NA; V gene: TRBV27
CDR3 protein: CAISESTGHYGYTF; CDR3 DNA: TGTGCCATCAGTGAGTCGACAGGGCACTATGGCTACACCTTC; clone size: NA; J gene: TRBJ1-2; D gene: TRBD1; V gene: TRBV10-3
CDR3 protein: CASSRMGSSYEQYF; CDR3 DNA: TGTGCCAGCAGCCGAATGGGGAGCTCCTACGAGCAGTACTTC; clone size: NA; J gene: TRBJ2-7; D gene: NA; V gene: TRBV14